This T cell receptor (beta chain) was sequenced during a study of CD8 T cells in ankylosing spondylitis. 5'-RACE, quantitative and with molecular barcodes, yielded the TCR beta libraries. TCRdb redid the calling of the 5' RACE reads with MiXCR, one entry per CDR3 protein. The repertoire holds more than 650,000 distinct CDR3 sequences, around 11% seen once, with 0.51% in the top ten. Study conclusions and caveats: From matched ankylosing spondylitis synovial fluid, disease-linked clones were reportedly recovered at significantly enriched levels. Made up of roughly 8 highly homologous variants, a TCR beta motif appeared characteristic of ankylosing spondylitis blood. Some motif variants were previously reported in reactive arthritis synovial fluid and blood.

The CDR3 length is 13 residues. V lost 7 bases to trimming and J lost 2 bases, with 9 bases between them. Looked up from germline, CDR1 is MNHNY and CDR2 is SVGAGI (reference sequence). Comment on this clonotype: Its antigen is not identified.

This sequence was found in a male donor with ankylosing spondylitis. The sequencing sample was made of blood, either unsorted or a sorted T cell fraction (not recorded which). The rearrangement joins TRBV6-6 to TRBJ1-3, with unresolved D. The CDR3 reads CASTNPPGNTIYF. The CDR3 DNA is TGTGCCAGCACCAATCCCCCTGGAAACACCATATATTTT.